These 28 T cell receptor beta chains were all obtained from the same sample, sequenced in a study of STAT5B mutations in CD4+ large granular lymphocyte leukemia. The method was immunoSEQ multiplex PCR; TCRdb's version includes in-frame clones alone and lacks a portion of them. The repertoire holds approximately 25,000 clones, with 74% as singletons. Sequenced: CD4+ T cells from blood buffy coats. Receptor source: a human donor in good health.

This rearrangement joins TRBV7-9 to TRBJ2-3, with no clear D. Per the germline V gene, CDR1 is SEHNR and CDR2 is FQNEAQ (reference sequence). V gave up 5 bases and J gave up 1 base, with 10 bases separating them. CDR3 length equals 14 residues. The CDR3 bases are TGTGCCAGCAGCCCTTCCTGGGGCACAGATACGCAGTATTTT. It translates to CASSPSWGTDTQYF.

The V call is TRBV4-1, the J call TRBJ1-2; 9 bases map to TRBD1. The V and J ends lost 0 bases and 3 bases, in that order; junction bases with no gene match: 8. The CDR3 has 17 residues. Per the germline V gene, CDR1 is MGHRA and CDR2 is YSYEKL. CDR3 loop: CASSQDFITGGDYGYTF. CDR3 nucleotides: TGCGCCAGCAGCCAAGATTTTATAACAGGGGGCGACTATGGCTACACCTTC.

The chain has TRBV5-8 and TRBJ1-5, with D maybe TRBD1 (5 bases). The V and J ends lost 0 bases and 7 bases respectively, with 11 bases between them. This CDR3 is built from 14 residues. CDR1 and CDR2 from the germline V gene are SGHTS and YDEGEE. The CDR3 sequence: CASSLVFGDQPQHF. The CDR3 nucleotides read TGTGCCAGCAGCTTGGTTTTCGGGGACCAGCCCCAGCATTTT.

The genes are TRBV7-3 and TRBJ2-5, with TRBD2 identical over 16 bases. V lost 5 bases to trimming and J lost 5 bases; unmatched junction nucleotides: 14. The germline V gene has CDR1 SGHTA and CDR2 FQGTGA. The CDR3 has 19 residues. The CDR3 DNA reads as TGTGCCAGCAGCCCAGGGACTAGCGGGGGGGCCAGGTTTCCGGAGACCCAGTACTTC. Amino acid sequence: CASSPGTSGGARFPETQYF.

The rearrangement links TRBV29-1 to TRBJ1-2, with D unclear. V lost 1 base and J lost 1, with 16 bases in between. The CDR3 has 16 residues. The germline V gene encodes CDR1 SQVTM and CDR2 ANQGSEA. The CDR3 nucleotides read TGCAGCGTTGAAGGGGCAGCCGGCCGATTTAACTATGGCTACACCTTC. Protein: CSVEGAAGRFNYGYTF.

The chain combines TRBV7-2 with TRBJ1-4; D remains unclear. Trimming stripped 4 bases from V and 3 bases from J, with 18 bases between. The CDR3 covers 17 residues. Germline V gives CDR1 SGHTA, CDR2 FQGNSA. CDR3 protein: CASSSEASATSNEKLFF. In DNA, the CDR3 is TGTGCCAGCAGCTCAGAGGCCAGTGCAACGTCTAATGAAAAACTGTTTTTT.

The chain has TRBV9 and TRBJ2-2; 7 positions match TRBD2. Per the germline V gene, CDR1 is SGDLS and CDR2 is YYNGEE. V lost 2 bases, J lost 7 bases, and 11 bases stayed unmatched. The CDR3 totals 16 residues. The CDR3 DNA reads as TGTGCCAGCAGCGTCACCGGGACTATGAGGAGCGGGGAGCTGTTTTTT. Translated: CASSVTGTMRSGELFF.

In its sample, this clone was seen once. This chain joins TRBV27 and TRBJ2-2; no clear D gene. The CDR3 consists of 14 residues. Germline CDR1 reads MNHEY; CDR2 reads SMNVEV (reference sequence). Trimming pared 0 bases from V and 1 base from J, leaving 3 bases between. The CDR3 is CASSLSWNTGELFF. CDR3 coding DNA: TGTGCCAGCAGTTTATCTTGGAACACCGGGGAGCTGTTTTTT.

The chain employs TRBV28 and TRBJ2-7; D unresolved. V gave up 5 bases and J gave up 0 bases, with 14 bases separating them. The length of the CDR3 is 15 residues. Per the germline V gene, CDR1 is MDHEN and CDR2 is SYDVKM. The DNA of the CDR3 is TGTGCCAGCAGTCTCGGACCCTATAGCTCCTACGAGCAGTACTTC. Translated, it gives CASSLGPYSSYEQYF.

The chain combines TRBV27 with TRBJ2-1; 8 nucleotides match TRBD2. CDR1 is MNHEY and CDR2 is SMNVEV in the germline V gene (reference sequence). This CDR3 region has 17 residues. The V and J ends lost 0 bases and 8 bases, in that order; junction bases with no gene match: 12. In DNA, the CDR3 is TGTGCCAGCAGTTTATCACCTCGGACGGGAGGGTCACATGAGCAGTTCTTC. Translation: CASSLSPRTGGSHEQFF.

This chain connects TRBV5-6 to TRBJ2-5; D may match TRBD1 or TRBD2 (5 bases each). The germline CDR1 and CDR2 sequences are SGHDT and YYEEEE. CDR3 length: 14 amino acids. V lost 2 bases to trimming and J lost 2 bases, with 10 bases between them. The CDR3 DNA reads TGTGCCAGCAGCTTCGGGACGAGACAAGAGACCCAGTACTTC. It yields the protein CASSFGTRQETQYF.

This clone was seen only once. This sequence joins TRBV28 and TRBJ2-7, with TRBD1 identical over 8 bases. Unmatched junction bases numbered 16, after V lost 4 bases and J lost 2 bases. CDR1 and CDR2 (germline): MDHEN, SYDVKM. The CDR3 runs 18 residues. CDR3 bases: TGTGCCAGCAGTTCCCCCCCTGGCATGGGACAGGACGCCTACGAGCAGTACTTC. Translated, it gives CASSSPPGMGQDAYEQYF. The full variable domain, its missing parts supplied by reference TRBV28 and TRBJ2-7, is DVKVTQSSRYLVKRTGEKVFLECVQDMDHENMFWYRQDPGLGLRLIYFSYDVKMKEKGDIPEGYSVSREKKERFSLILESASTNQTSMYLCASSSPPGMGQDAYEQYFGPGTRLTVT.

The chain joins TRBV27 to TRBJ2-7, with 11 bases fitting TRBD1. Germline trimming cut 5 bases from V and 2 bases from J; bases unmatched to any gene: 5. Germline V gives CDR1 MNHEY, CDR2 SMNVEV (reference sequence). This CDR3 spans 15 amino acids. The CDR3 DNA sequence: TGTGCCAGCAGTGCTCCGGGACAGGGGGCCTACGAGCAGTACTTC. Amino acids: CASSAPGQGAYEQYF.

The chain combines TRBV2 with TRBJ2-1; 9 nucleotides line up with TRBD2. The germline V gene encodes CDR1 SNHLY and CDR2 FYNNEI. J lost 7 bases, V lost 4 bases, and 2 bases had no gene match. The CDR3 spans 13 residues. The CDR3 DNA reads as TGTGCCAGCAGTGGCGGGGGGGCTAATGAGCAGTTCTTC. This encodes CASSGGGANEQFF.

The chain employs TRBV2 and TRBJ2-3; D perhaps matches TRBD1 (5 bases). This CDR3 is built from 14 residues. V dropped 4 bases and J dropped 0 bases, with 8 bases sitting between them. Germline CDR1 SNHLY, CDR2 FYNNEI. The CDR3 nucleotides read TGTGCCAGCAGTGTAACAGGCAGCACAGATACGCAGTATTTT. It specifies CASSVTGSTDTQYF.

This clone was detected a few times. At one of its ends the junction is not consistent with the germline gene, which may arise from a read error. The V and J genes are TRBV7-8 and TRBJ1-6; 7 bases agree with TRBD1. Germline CDR1 and CDR2: SGHVS and FQNEAQ. The CDR3 runs 17 residues. In DNA, the CDR3 is TGTGCCAGCAGCATAGCAGGGGGAAGCTCCTATAATTCACCCCTCCACTTT. It is translated as CASSIAGGSSYNSPLHF. The whole variable domain, remainder taken from reference TRBV7-8 and TRBJ1-6, is GAGVSQSPRYKVAKRGQDVALRCDPISGHVSLFWYQQALGQGPEFLTYFQNEAQLDKSGLPSDRFFAERPEGSVSTLKIQRTQQEDSAVYLCASSIAGGSSYNSPLHFGNGTRLTVT.

The chain has TRBV7-2 and TRBJ2-2, with D possibly TRBD1 on 6 matching bases. The ends were cut back, 3 bases at V and 4 bases at J, with 9 bases in the middle. Germline values: CDR1 SGHTA, CDR2 FQGNSA. This CDR3 has 14 amino acids. The CDR3 reads CASSFIRGTGELFF. The CDR3 bases are TGTGCCAGCAGCTTTATCAGGGGCACCGGGGAGCTGTTTTTT.

The V and J genes are TRBV7-8 and TRBJ2-7; 10 bases fit TRBD2. The J segment lost 5 bases and the V segment lost 5 bases, leaving 18 bases of the junction unmatched. The CDR3 sequence is 18 residues long. Germline values: CDR1 SGHVS, CDR2 FQNEAQ. The CDR3 nucleotides are TGTGCCAGCAGCCCCGGACTAGCGGCCGTCCCGGGGCGTAACGAGCAGTACTTC. Its translation is CASSPGLAAVPGRNEQYF.

This chain connects TRBV5-4 to TRBJ2-5, with TRBD2 matching over 11 bases. This CDR3 is 17 amino acids long. The germline V gene encodes CDR1 SGHNT and CDR2 YYREEE (reference sequence). The junction had 11 bases not matched to a gene; V was cut back by 2 bases and J by 5 bases. CDR3 in DNA: TGTGCCAGCAGCTTTAGCGGGGGGGCCGGAAGGGTGGAGACCCAGTACTTC. Translation: CASSFSGGAGRVETQYF. The full variable domain, completed using reference TRBV5-4 and TRBJ2-5, is ETGVTQSPTHLIKTRGQQVTLRCSSQSGHNTVSWYQQALGQGPQFIFQYYREEENGRGNFPPRFSGLQFPNYSSELNVNALELDDSALYLCASSFSGGAGRVETQYFGPGTRLLVL.

V usage is TRBV6-6 and J usage is TRBJ2-7, with a tentative D call TRBD1 (6 bases). Deletions cut 0 bases from V and 2 bases from J, with 11 bases between. This CDR3 contains 15 residues. Germline CDR1 MNHNY, CDR2 SVGAGI (reference sequence). The DNA of the CDR3 is TGTGCCAGCAGTTACTCGTCAGAGGGGGCCTACGAGCAGTACTTC. Translation gives CASSYSSEGAYEQYF.

This clone turned up a few times. The chain has TRBV5-5 and TRBJ2-7, with D perhaps matching TRBD1 or TRBD2 (5 bases each). Per germline, CDR1 SGHKS and CDR2 YYEKEE (reference sequence). This CDR3 is built from 15 residues. Deletions cut 2 bases from V and 1 base from J, with 13 bases between. Here the CDR3 reads CASSFTGGISYEQYV. In DNA form, the CDR3 reads TGTGCCAGCAGCTTTACTGGGGGAATATCCTACGAGCAGTACGTC.

This sequence joins TRBV21-1 and TRBJ1-4. TRBV21-1 represents a pseudogene. The CDR3 consists of 13 residues. The CDR3 loop is CASSNLEYGKLFF. The DNA for the CDR3 is TGTGCCAGCAGCAATTTGGAGTACGGAAAACTGTTTTTT.

The chain couples TRBV4-2 to TRBJ1-2; 9 bases map to TRBD1. Losses at the gene ends were 5 bases for V and 3 bases for J; bases not matched to a gene: 7. The CDR3 is 15 amino acids. CDR1 and CDR2 (germline): LGHNA, YNFKEQ. The CDR3 is CASSARTGEDYGYTF. DNA for the CDR3: TGTGCCAGCAGCGCCCGGACAGGGGAGGACTATGGCTACACCTTC.

The chain recombines TRBV4-1 with TRBJ1-2; D ambiguous. The ends were cut back, 0 bases at V and 8 bases at J, with 16 bases in the middle. This CDR3 contains 15 residues. CDR1 MGHRA and CDR2 YSYEKL come from the germline V gene. For the CDR3, the DNA is TGCGCCAGCAGCCAAGATTTGGGCACGCGCGGCGGCTACACCTTC. Protein product: CASSQDLGTRGGYTF.

A few counts support this clone. This chain joins TRBV6-1 and TRBJ1-2; D uncertain. Trimming removed 8 bases at V and 1 base at J, with 5 bases between. Germline V gene lookup returns CDR1 MNHNS and CDR2 SASEGT. There are 11 residues in the CDR3. CDR3 nucleotides: TGTGCCAGCTCAGTTAACTATGGCTACACCTTC. Protein sequence: CASSVNYGYTF.

The chain carries TRBV7-2 and TRBJ1-1; the match to TRBD1 covers 7 bases. The CDR3 sequence is 16 residues long. The germline CDR1 and CDR2 sequences are SGHTA and FQGNSA. The junction had 11 bases not matched to a gene; V was cut back by 3 bases and J by 4 bases. The chain's CDR3 is CASSFLSGTVLTEAFF. The CDR3 DNA reads as TGTGCCAGCAGCTTTCTGTCCGGGACAGTCCTCACTGAAGCTTTCTTT.

The sample holds a few counts of this clone. V and J are TRBV30 and TRBJ1-2, with D perhaps TRBD1 (5 bases). Germline V gene lookup returns CDR1 GTSNPN and CDR2 SVGIG (reference sequence). Trimming removed 4 bases at V and 8 bases at J, with 17 bases between. The CDR3 spans 13 residues. The DNA for the CDR3 is TGTGCCTGGAAGGGAGCAGGGTTGGGCGGCTACACCTTC. Protein sequence: CAWKGAGLGGYTF.

V is TRBV19 and J is TRBJ1-5, with 8 bases that match TRBD1. Trimming cost V 5 bases and J 0 bases; bases outside gene matches: 6. Germline CDR1 reads LNHDA; CDR2 reads SQIVND (reference sequence). There are 16 residues in the CDR3. The CDR3 bases are TGTGCCAGTAGTTCCGGGACAGGTTATAGCAATCAGCCCCAGCATTTT. It codes for CASSSGTGYSNQPQHF. Full variable domain (rest looked up from reference TRBV19 and TRBJ1-5): DGGITQSPKYLFRKEGQNVTLSCEQNLNHDAMYWYRQDPGQGLRLIYYSQIVNDFQKGDIAEGYSVSREKKESFPLTVTSAQKNPTAFYLCASSSGTGYSNQPQHFGDGTRLSIL.